The rows below give T cell receptor beta chains drawn from one sample of a study of T cell responses to AZD1222 COVID-19 vaccine. Clones were sequenced by immunoSEQ multiplex PCR, and TCRdb holds only the in-frame ones, with some missing. The table includes 200,000 or so clones, around 93% detected once. Sequencing was performed on peripheral blood, taken on day 0 of AZD1222 vaccination. The receptors come from an adult in good health. The CDR3 runs from the conserved cysteine through the conserved F or W.

j_call v_call cdr3_aa
TRBJ2-4 TRBV11-3 CASRFGQQNIQYF
TRBJ2-3 TRBV29-1 CSVHQDANTDTQYF
TRBJ2-1 TRBV28 CASRRQIWASGSSYNEQFF
TRBJ1-1 TRBV28 CASSSPGPVWDTEAFF
TRBJ2-1 TRBV7-3 CASSLIGGRLNNEQFF
TRBJ2-7 TRBV29-1 CSVEKGTGGSEQYF
TRBJ2-7 TRBV27 CASSLISTGRVPYEQYF
TRBJ2-1 TRBV9 CASSDFGYEQFF
TRBJ2-7 TRBV2 CASSKLDGEQYF
TRBJ1-4 TRBV2 CASIRGRGEKLFF
TRBJ1-5 TRBV19 CASSIVKGENQPQHF
TRBJ1-1 TRBV12-3/TRBV12-4 CASRDRGYTEAFF
TRBJ2-7 TRBV12-2 CASRNISAPRGPSYEQYF
TRBJ1-1 TRBV5-6 CASSEGTSNTEAFF
TRBJ1-1 TRBV13 CASSPLGHHEAFF
TRBJ2-7 TRBV12-3/TRBV12-4 CASGFGGEQYF
TRBJ2-1 TRBV11-1 CASSLRLAGAGEQFF
TRBJ1-2 TRBV6-5 CASRDGPWNYGYTF
TRBJ1-1 TRBV6-5 CASTARWAFF
TRBJ2-1 TRBV9 CASSASTGVSYNEQFF
TRBJ2-7 TRBV28 CASSSLLNSILLYEQYF
TRBJ1-5 TRBV11-2 CASSRGGGNQPQHF
TRBJ1-4 TRBV28 CASSFSGEKLFF
TRBJ1-6 TRBV18 CASSPLGENNSPLHF
TRBJ2-1 TRBV9 CASSVAALAGPYNEQFF
TRBJ1-5 TRBV2 CASNRESNQPQHF
TRBJ1-2 TRBV7-2 CASSLRDTDWGYTF
TRBJ2-7 TRBV3-1/TRBV3-2 CASSQARTGSYEQYF
TRBJ1-2 TRBV30 CAWSTDRLSYGYTF
TRBJ2-7 TRBV7-3 CASSPGLGTYEQYF
TRBJ1-6 TRBV18 CASSPSTGGGISPLHF
TRBJ1-6 TRBV7-9 CASSPGTGSSYNSPLHF
TRBJ2-1 TRBV5-1 CASSLSQTGTPYNEQFF
TRBJ1-3 TRBV18 CASSPRFGGRNTIYF
TRBJ2-1 TRBV6-5 CASSYSRDRGINEQFF
TRBJ2-7 TRBV7-6 CASTQDGAGDYEQYF
TRBJ2-5 TRBV7-9 CASSGEGEGYQETQYF
TRBJ2-1 TRBV4-1 CASSQLAGLHEQFF
TRBJ2-1 TRBV29-1 CSDGQGAYNEQFF
TRBJ2-7 TRBV9 CASSARTDLSYEQYF